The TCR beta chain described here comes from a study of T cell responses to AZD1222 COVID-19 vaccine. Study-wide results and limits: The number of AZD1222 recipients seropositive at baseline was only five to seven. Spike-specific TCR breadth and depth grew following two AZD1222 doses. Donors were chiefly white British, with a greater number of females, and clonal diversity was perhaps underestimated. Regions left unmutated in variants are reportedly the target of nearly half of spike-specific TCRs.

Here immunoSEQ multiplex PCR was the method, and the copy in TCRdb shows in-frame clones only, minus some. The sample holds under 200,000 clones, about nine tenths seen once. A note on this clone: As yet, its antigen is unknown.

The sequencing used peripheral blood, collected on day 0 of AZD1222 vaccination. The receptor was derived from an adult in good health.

CDR3 sequence: CSALSRGAFF. CDR3 sequence (DNA): TGCAGTGCCCTCTCCCGGGGAGCTTTCTTT. The chain joins TRBV20-1 to TRBJ1-1; D remains ambiguous. This CDR3 is 10 amino acids long. Between the trimmed V and J ends, which lost 6 bases and 10 bases, there was a span of 12 bases. The V gene's germline CDR1 is DFQATT and CDR2 SNEGSKA (reference sequence).